This TCR beta chain was profiled in a study of T cell responses to AZD1222 COVID-19 vaccine. This clone showed up just once. Different DNA sequences within this sample yield the same CDR3. V was trimmed by 3 bases and J by 8 bases, leaving 7 bases between them. The CDR3 has 11 amino acids. Measured with immunoSEQ multiplex PCR; TCRdb has only the in-frame clones, and not every one. The data hold 95,000 to 120,000 clones, with approximately 90% observed a single time. The material was peripheral blood, obtained 28 days after the second AZD1222 dose. This sequence was found in an adult who received the AZD1222 COVID-19 vaccine. The gene calls are TRBV12-3 or TRBV12-4 and TRBJ1-2, with D possibly matching TRBD1 (5 bases). In DNA form, the CDR3 reads TGTGCCAGCAGTTTGGGGGTCGGCTACACCTTC. It translates to CASSLGVGYTF.